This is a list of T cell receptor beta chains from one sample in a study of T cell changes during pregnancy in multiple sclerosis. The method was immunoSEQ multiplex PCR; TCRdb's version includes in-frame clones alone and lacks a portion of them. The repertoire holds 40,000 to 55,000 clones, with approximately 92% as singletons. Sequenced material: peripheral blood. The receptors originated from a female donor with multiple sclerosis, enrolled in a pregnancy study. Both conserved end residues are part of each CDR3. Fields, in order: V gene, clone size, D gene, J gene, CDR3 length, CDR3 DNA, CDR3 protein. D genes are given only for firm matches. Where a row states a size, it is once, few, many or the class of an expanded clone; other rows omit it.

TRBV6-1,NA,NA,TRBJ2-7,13,TGTGCCAGCAGAAAGACACAGGTGGGGGAGCAGTACTTC,CASRKTQVGEQYF
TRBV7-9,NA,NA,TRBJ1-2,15,TGTGCCAGCAGCTTTTCCGGGGGGCTAAACTATGGCTACACCTTC,CASSFSGGLNYGYTF
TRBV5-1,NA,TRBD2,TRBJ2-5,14,TGCGCCAGTTCATGGACTAGCCATAAAGAGACCCAGTACTTC,CASSWTSHKETQYF
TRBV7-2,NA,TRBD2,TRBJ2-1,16,TGTGCCAGCAGCTCTCCCCGGGACTACCCCTCCAATGAGCAGTTCTTC,CASSSPRDYPSNEQFF
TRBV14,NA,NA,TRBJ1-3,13,TGTGCCAGCAGCTTACAATCTGGAAACACCATATATTTT,CASSLQSGNTIYF
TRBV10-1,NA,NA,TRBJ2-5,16,TGCGCCAGCAGAGAGGATCGACGGGACCCCGAAGAGACCCAGTACTTC,CASREDRRDPEETQYF
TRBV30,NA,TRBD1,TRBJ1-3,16,TGTGCCTGGAGTTCCCGGACAGGATACTCTGGAAACACCATATATTTT,CAWSSRTGYSGNTIYF
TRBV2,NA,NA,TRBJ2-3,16,TGTGCCAGCAGTGACCCCCGGGTCCCTAGCACAGATACGCAGTATTTT,CASSDPRVPSTDTQYF
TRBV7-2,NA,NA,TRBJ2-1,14,TGTGCCAGCAGCTTAGCGGGGCCAAACCTTGAGCAGTTCTTC,CASSLAGPNLEQFF
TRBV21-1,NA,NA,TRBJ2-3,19,TGTGCCAGCAGCAAACCCGGGACTAGCGGGAGGGAAGGCACAGATACGCAGTATTTT,CASSKPGTSGREGTDTQYF
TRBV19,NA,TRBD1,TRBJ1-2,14,TGTGCCTCCTATAACGACAGGGGTAACTATGGCTACACCTTC,CASYNDRGNYGYTF
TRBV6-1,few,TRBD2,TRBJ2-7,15,TGTGCCAGCAGTGAAGCGACTAGCGGCTCCTACGAGCAGTACTTC,CASSEATSGSYEQYF
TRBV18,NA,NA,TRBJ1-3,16,TGTGCCAGCTCACCCCCCGTTATGCCTGGGGGAAACACCATATATTTT,CASSPPVMPGGNTIYF
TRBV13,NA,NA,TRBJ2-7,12,TGTGCCAGCAGCTTAGGGCCGGGAGAGCAGTACTTC,CASSLGPGEQYF
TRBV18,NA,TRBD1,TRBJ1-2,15,TGTGCCAGCTCACCCTACAGGGGGACTAACTATGGCTACACCTTC,CASSPYRGTNYGYTF
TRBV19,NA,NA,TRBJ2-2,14,TGTGCCAGTAACAGGGATTTGAACACCGGGGAGCTGTTTTTT,CASNRDLNTGELFF
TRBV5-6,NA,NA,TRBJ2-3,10,TGTGCCAGCAGCTTGGCCGGGCAGTATTTT,CASSLAGQYF
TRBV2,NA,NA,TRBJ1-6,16,TGTGCCAGCAGTGACCCCCTGACAGGACGGAATTCACCCCTCCACTTT,CASSDPLTGRNSPLHF
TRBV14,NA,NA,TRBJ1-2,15,TGTGCCAGCAGCCAGGGACCGGGAAAACTCTATGGCTACACCTTC,CASSQGPGKLYGYTF
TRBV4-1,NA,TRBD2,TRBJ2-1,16,TGCGCCAGCAGCCCGAGGACTAGCGGCTCCTACAATGAGCAGTTCTTC,CASSPRTSGSYNEQFF
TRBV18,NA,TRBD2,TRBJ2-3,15,TGTGCCAGCTCACCACCGACTAGCACAGGAGATACGCAGTATTTT,CASSPPTSTGDTQYF
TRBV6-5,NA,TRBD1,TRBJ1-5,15,TGTGCCAGCAGAGACAGGGGAGGAAGCAATCAGCCCCAGCATTTT,CASRDRGGSNQPQHF
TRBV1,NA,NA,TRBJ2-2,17,TGCACCAGCAGCCAACGTCGGACTAGCGGCGGGTCCGGGGAGCTGTTTTTT,CTSSQRRTSGGSGELFF
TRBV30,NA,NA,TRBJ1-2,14,TGTGCCTGGAGTGTACAAAGGGGGGCAAGGGGCTACACCTTC,CAWSVQRGARGYTF
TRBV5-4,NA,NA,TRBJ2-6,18,TGTGCCAGCAGCCAAATGGGGGTTGGTCTCTCTGGGGCCAACGTCCTGACTTTC,CASSQMGVGLSGANVLTF
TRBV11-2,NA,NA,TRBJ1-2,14,TGTGCCAGCAGCTTAGATTCATGGAACTATGGCTACACCTTC,CASSLDSWNYGYTF
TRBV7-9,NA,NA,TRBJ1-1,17,TGTGCCAGCAACAGTTTTGGGACCGGGGGGGAAAACACTGAAGCTTTCTTT,CASNSFGTGGENTEAFF
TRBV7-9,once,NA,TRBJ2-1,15,TGTGCCAGCAGCTTAATCGAGGGAGCTTACAATGAGCAGTTCTTC,CASSLIEGAYNEQFF
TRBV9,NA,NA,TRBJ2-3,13,TGTGCCAGCAGCGTAGTCTCGGCAGATACGCAGTATTTT,CASSVVSADTQYF
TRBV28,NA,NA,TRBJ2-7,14,TGTGCCAGCAGTACGTTCGTAGGGACCTACGAGCAGTACTTC,CASSTFVGTYEQYF
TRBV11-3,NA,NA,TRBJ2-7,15,TGTGCCAGCAGACCCACAGGCGAAGCTACCTACGAGCAGTACTTC,CASRPTGEATYEQYF
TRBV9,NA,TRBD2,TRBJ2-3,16,TGTGCCAGCAGCGTCTTGGGACTAGCGGCCACAGATACGCAGTATTTT,CASSVLGLAATDTQYF
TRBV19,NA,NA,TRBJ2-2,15,TGTGCCAGTAGTACAGGACAGACAAACACCGGGGAGCTGTTTTTT,CASSTGQTNTGELFF
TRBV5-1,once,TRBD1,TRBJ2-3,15,TGCGCCAGCGCCTTAGGGACAGCAAGCGCAGATACGCAGTATTTT,CASALGTASADTQYF
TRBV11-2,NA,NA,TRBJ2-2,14,TGTGCCAGCAGCCCGGGACTCCAACCCGGGGAGCTGTTTTTT,CASSPGLQPGELFF
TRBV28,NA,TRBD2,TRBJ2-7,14,TGTGCCAGCAACCGACTAGCGGGAACTTACGAGCAGTACTTC,CASNRLAGTYEQYF
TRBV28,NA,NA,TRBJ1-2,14,TGTGCCAGTGAGAGCGGGGGGCGAGTACGGGGCTACACCTTC,CASESGGRVRGYTF
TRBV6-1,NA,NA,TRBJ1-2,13,TGTGCCAGCAGTGATAATACAGGGTCTGGCTACACCTTC,CASSDNTGSGYTF
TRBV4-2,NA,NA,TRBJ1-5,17,TGTGCCAGCAGCCAAGATAGCGGGAACAGCGGGTATCAGCCCCAGCATTTT,CASSQDSGNSGYQPQHF
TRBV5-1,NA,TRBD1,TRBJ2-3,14,TGCGCCAGCAGCACGGGACAGGGGACAGATACGCAGTATTTT,CASSTGQGTDTQYF
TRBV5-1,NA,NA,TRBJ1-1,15,TGCGCCAGCAGCTTTAGACGTCTACCAACTACTGAAGCTTTCTTT,CASSFRRLPTTEAFF
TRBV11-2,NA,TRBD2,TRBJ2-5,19,TGTGCCAGCAGCTTAGTCGAGACTAGCGGGGGACTTTTTCAAGAGACCCAGTACTTC,CASSLVETSGGLFQETQYF
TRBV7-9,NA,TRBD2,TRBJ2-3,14,TGTGCCAGCAGCGAGGGACTAGCCCCAGATACGCAGTATTTT,CASSEGLAPDTQYF
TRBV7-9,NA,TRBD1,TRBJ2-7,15,TGTGCCAGCAGCTTAGCCCGACAGGGCCCCTACGAGCAGTACTTC,CASSLARQGPYEQYF
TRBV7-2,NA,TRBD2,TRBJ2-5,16,TGTGCCAGCAGCCCTGGACTAGCGGGAGGGCGGGAGACCCAGTACTTC,CASSPGLAGGRETQYF
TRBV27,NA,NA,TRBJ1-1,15,TGTGCCACCAAAGGACTGGCGTCCGGGAACACTGAAGCTTTCTTT,CATKGLASGNTEAFF
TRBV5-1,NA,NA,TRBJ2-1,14,TGCGCCAGCAGCTCGGGCGGGGCCTACAATGAGCAGTTCTTC,CASSSGGAYNEQFF
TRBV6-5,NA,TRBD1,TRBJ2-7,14,TGTGCCAGCAGCCTCCCCGACAGGGGATACGAGCAGTACTTC,CASSLPDRGYEQYF
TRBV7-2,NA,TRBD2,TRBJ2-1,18,TGTGCCAGCAGCTTAAATCCTAGCGGGAGGGGGTATTCGAATGAGCAGTTCTTC,CASSLNPSGRGYSNEQFF
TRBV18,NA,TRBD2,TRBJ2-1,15,TGTGCCAGCTCACTCACTAGCGGGAATCTCGGTGAGCAGTTCTTC,CASSLTSGNLGEQFF